The sequence of this T cell receptor beta chain was determined in a study of blood T cell repertoires in COVID-19. Study in general: The analysed material was cDNA or gDNA that came from T cells, B-cell-depleted T cells, or PBMCs.

This clone was observed a single time. Method: immunoSEQ multiplex PCR; TCRdb's copy keeps in-frame clones and lacks some. The sample contains 200,000 or so clones, about 85% of which appear only once. The V segment lost 0 bases and the J segment 2 bases; nucleotides outside the gene matches: 7. The CDR3 totals 16 residues. The germline V gene has CDR1 GTSNPN and CDR2 SVGIG (reference sequence). Material for sequencing was peripheral blood. This receptor was taken from a human donor in a cohort sampled during active COVID-19. V and J are TRBV30 and TRBJ2-3; 8 bases fit TRBD1. DNA of the CDR3: TGTGCCTGGAGTGTAGAGCCAGGGGGCGTCACAGATACGCAGTATTTT. This gives the protein CAWSVEPGGVTDTQYF.